This T cell receptor beta chain was sequenced in a study of shared clonotypes between healthy human individuals. Looking at the study overall: The plates for each donor numbered three CD4 naive, three CD4 memory, two CD8 naive and one CD8 memory. Findings of the study overall: A handful of donors had around 5% of their naive CD4 clonotypes in common.

Trimming removed 3 bases from V and 8 bases from J, with 10 bases in between. The germline V gene encodes CDR1 SGHVS and CDR2 FQNEAQ. The CDR3 has 13 residues. This clone was seen more than once but under ten times. Its antigen remains unidentified. The table came from immunoSEQ multiplex PCR; TCRdb's copy has only in-frame clones and leaves some out. The sample holds some 2,500,000 clones; about nine tenths are singletons and the top ten take approximately 0.39%. This sequence joins TRBV7-8 and TRBJ1-4, with D possibly matching TRBD1 (5 bases). Sequencing was done on a sample of naive CD4+ T cells from PBMCs. As to subset: CD45RA+ positively selected. This clonotype was sampled from a man aged 18 to 29 in good health. Some clones in this sample may be carry-over from other donors' samples. In nucleotides, the CDR3 is TGTGCCAGCAGCTTTCAATGGGACGAAAAACTGTTTTTT. Translating it yields CASSFQWDEKLFF.